This entry lists 20 T cell receptor beta chains sequenced from one sample in a study of T cell responses to AZD1222 COVID-19 vaccine. TCRdb keeps only in-frame clones here, not all; method: immunoSEQ multiplex PCR. The repertoire includes under 200,000 clones, 70% to 90% of them detected once, and roughly 27% sits in the top ten. This specimen was peripheral blood, taken 28 days after the second AZD1222 dose. The receptors were gathered from an adult who received the AZD1222 COVID-19 vaccine.

The V gene is TRBV6-5, the J gene TRBJ2-1; unclear D gene. Trimming took 4 bases from V and 6 from J, leaving 13 bases between them. The CDR3 runs to 14 residues. Per germline, CDR1 MNHEY and CDR2 SVGAGI. This CDR3 is CASSSTDGSNEQFF. The DNA of the CDR3 is TGTGCCAGCAGTTCCACAGACGGCAGCAATGAGCAGTTCTTC.

The chain carries TRBV6-2 or TRBV6-3 and TRBJ2-7, with a tentative D call TRBD2 (6 bases). The CDR3 consists of 14 residues. Germline lookup yields CDR1 MNHEY and CDR2 SVGEGT. Trimming took 5 bases from V and 5 from J, leaving 16 bases between them. DNA of the CDR3: TGTGCCAGCAGTACGTTCGGGAGTTCGGACGAGCAGTACTTC. Protein: CASSTFGSSDEQYF.

The chain employs TRBV6-4 and TRBJ2-1; the D is unclear. The CDR3 runs to 12 residues. The germline V gene encodes CDR1 MRHNA and CDR2 SNTAGT. V lost 6 bases, J lost 4 bases, and 7 bases lay in between. The CDR3 region is CASRVGYNEQFF. CDR3 DNA: TGTGCCAGCAGGGTCGGTTACAATGAGCAGTTCTTC.

The rearrangement uses TRBV4-3 and TRBJ2-5; a weak D match, TRBD1 (6 bases). CDR1 and CDR2 (germline): LGHNA, YSLEER. V dropped 4 bases and J dropped 5 bases, with 14 bases sitting between them. CDR3 length: 14 residues. The chain's CDR3 is CASSLNRVAETQYF. The CDR3 DNA reads TGCGCCAGCAGCCTCAACAGGGTCGCCGAGACCCAGTACTTC.

The chain couples TRBV5-1 to TRBJ2-3, with TRBD2 matching over 10 bases. The ends lost 3 bases at V and 6 bases at J; junction bases unmatched: 7. This CDR3 has 15 amino acids. Germline assignment: CDR1 SGHRS and CDR2 YFSETQ. The CDR3 nucleotides read TGCGCCAGCAGCTCGGCTAGCGGGGGTAGGGATACGCAGTATTTT. Translating gives CASSSASGGRDTQYF.

The chain uses TRBV5-1 and TRBJ2-3; 14 bases align to TRBD2. V lost 3 bases to trimming and J lost 4 bases; unmatched junction nucleotides: 4. Per the germline V gene, CDR1 is SGHRS and CDR2 is YFSETQ. The CDR3 is 16 residues long. Here the CDR3 DNA reads TGCGCCAGCAGCTATGGACTAGCGGGAGGTCCAGATACGCAGTATTTT. Encoded protein: CASSYGLAGGPDTQYF.

A few counts support this clone. The J gene is TRBJ1-2, the V gene TRBV28, with 7 bases that match TRBD1. The CDR3 totals 13 residues. Germline V lookup: CDR1 MDHEN, CDR2 SYDVKM. V was pared by 5 bases and J by 3 bases, with 3 bases of the junction left unmatched. The CDR3: CASSLQGDYGYTF. DNA for the CDR3: TGTGCCAGCAGTCTTCAGGGGGACTATGGCTACACCTTC.

The chain uses TRBV18 and TRBJ2-1; 7 bases align to TRBD1. Germline CDR1 and CDR2: KGHSH and LQKENI. V lost 4 bases, J lost 5 bases, and 8 bases stayed unmatched. The CDR3 is 15 residues long. The CDR3, as DNA: TGTGCCAGCTCACTTACCGGGACAGAACACAATGAGCAGTTCTTC. Its translation is CASSLTGTEHNEQFF.

CDR3 coding DNA: TGTGCCAGCAGGCTAGGACGGGGAACCTACGAGCAGTACTTC. As protein: CASRLGRGTYEQYF. V and J are TRBV6-6 and TRBJ2-7, with a possible D match to TRBD2 (5 bases). V lost 6 bases and J 2 bases, leaving 14 bases between the germline ends. The V gene's germline CDR1 is MNHNY and CDR2 SVGAGI (reference sequence). The CDR3 length is 14 residues.

This chain links TRBV19 with TRBJ1-6; D may be TRBD1 (5 bases). Germline V lookup: CDR1 LNHDA, CDR2 SQIVND (reference sequence). The CDR3 contains 14 residues. The V end was cut by 2 bases, the J end by 6 bases, with 8 bases between. CDR3 region: CASSIQGGNSPLHF. The CDR3 coding sequence is TGTGCCAGTAGTATACAGGGAGGTAATTCACCCCTCCACTTT. Drawing the rest from reference TRBV19 and TRBJ1-6, the complete variable domain is DGGITQSPKYLFRKEGQNVTLSCEQNLNHDAMYWYRQDPGQGLRLIYYSQIVNDFQKGDIAEGYSVSREKKESFPLTVTSAQKNPTAFYLCASSIQGGNSPLHFGNGTRLTVT.

The chain joins TRBV5-5 to TRBJ2-7; possible D gene TRBD2, 5 bases. V was pared by 4 bases and J by 2 bases, with 13 bases between. The CDR3 sequence is 14 residues long. Germline CDR1 SGHKS, CDR2 YYEKEE (reference sequence). CDR3 residues: CASSTRTGTYEQYF. In DNA, the CDR3 is TGTGCCAGCAGCACCCGGACGGGGACCTACGAGCAGTACTTC.

This chain joins TRBV19 and TRBJ1-1; tentatively, D is TRBD1 (5 bases). The CDR3 covers 14 residues. Germline lookup yields CDR1 LNHDA and CDR2 SQIVND (reference sequence). The germline V and J ends were trimmed by 0 bases and 10 bases, with 15 bases remaining between them. The CDR3 DNA sequence: TGTGCCAGTAGTATAGAGAGCGGCAGGGAAGGAGCTTTCTTT. Residues: CASSIESGREGAFF.

The chain is built from TRBV11-2 and TRBJ2-2, with D tentatively TRBD1 (5 bases). V was cut by 5 bases and J by 4 bases, with 17 bases left in between. Per the germline V gene, CDR1 is SGHAT and CDR2 is FQNNGV. CDR3 length: 16 amino acids. CDR3 DNA: TGTGCCAGCAGCCCCCCCAGGGTTGTTGGCACCGGGGAGCTGTTTTTT. It specifies CASSPPRVVGTGELFF.

The chain joins TRBV4-3 to TRBJ2-6, with 8 bases identical to TRBD1. There are 16 residues in the CDR3. J lost 3 bases, V lost 2 bases, and 3 bases had no gene match. Germline values: CDR1 LGHNA, CDR2 YSLEER. This CDR3 reads CASSQSTGVGANVLTF. CDR3 bases: TGCGCCAGCAGCCAATCGACAGGGGTTGGGGCCAACGTCCTGACTTTC.

This rearrangement joins TRBV10-3 to TRBJ2-2; 14 bases line up with TRBD2. Germline CDR1 and CDR2: ENHRY and SYGVKD. The CDR3 totals 15 residues. V gave up 8 bases and J gave up 6 bases; unmatched junction bases: 5. The CDR3: CAIPRGLAGAGELFF. The CDR3 DNA reads TGTGCCATCCCACGGGGACTAGCGGGAGCCGGGGAGCTGTTTTTT.

The chain combines TRBV28 with TRBJ2-1, with 11 bases identical to TRBD2. CDR1 MDHEN and CDR2 SYDVKM come from the germline V gene. V lost 5 bases, J lost 4 bases, and 10 bases stayed unmatched. The CDR3 has 17 amino acids. CDR3: CASSHRLAGKYYNEQFF. CDR3 coding DNA: TGTGCCAGCAGTCACCGACTAGCGGGAAAATATTACAATGAGCAGTTCTTC.

This clone showed up just once. The chain uses TRBV7-2 and TRBJ2-7, with 8 bases matching TRBD2. The CDR3 has 13 residues. V shed 7 bases and J 5 bases; nucleotides not matched to a gene: 7. CDR1 SGHTA and CDR2 FQGNSA come from the germline V gene. For the CDR3, the DNA is TGTGCCAGCACAATCGGGGGGGCCAACGAGCAGTACTTC. It is translated as CASTIGGANEQYF.

The chain is built from TRBV10-3 and TRBJ2-2; 12 bases are a match to TRBD1. The CDR3 has 16 amino acids. V dropped 4 bases and J dropped 7; count of bases not matched to a gene: 7. Germline V gives CDR1 ENHRY, CDR2 SYGVKD. The CDR3 loop reads CAISGGQGALGGELFF. CDR3 in DNA: TGTGCCATCAGTGGGGGACAGGGGGCCTTGGGCGGGGAGCTGTTTTTT.

The rearrangement links TRBV4-2 to TRBJ2-3; D gene unclear. The length of the CDR3 is 16 residues. Trimming stripped 7 bases from V and 4 bases from J, with 21 bases between. Germline values: CDR1 LGHNA, CDR2 YNFKEQ. CDR3 bases: TGTGCCAGCACCCCGACTCAATCGGCTGTCGCAGATACGCAGTATTTT. Translation: CASTPTQSAVADTQYF.

This sequence joins TRBV27 and TRBJ2-1; no definite D call. V lost 8 bases to trimming and J lost 0 bases, with 14 bases between them. CDR1 and CDR2 from the germline V gene are MNHEY and SMNVEV (reference sequence). The CDR3 runs 15 residues. Written as DNA, the CDR3 is TGTGCCAGCGCACTCGTTCTGAGCTCCTACAATGAGCAGTTCTTC. It encodes CASALVLSSYNEQFF.